This passage covers 12 T cell receptor beta chains from one sample sequenced in a study of T cell responses to AZD1222 COVID-19 vaccine. Method: immunoSEQ multiplex PCR; TCRdb's copy keeps in-frame clones and lacks some. The repertoire includes about 70,000 clones, approximately 90% of them detected once, and more than 4% sits in the top ten. The sequences come from peripheral blood, collected 28 days after the second dose of the MenACWY control vaccine. The source is an adult who received the MenACWY meningococcal vaccine as a control.

Written as DNA, the CDR3 is TGTGCCAGCAGCGATAGGGGTTTGGGTGAAAAACTGTTTTTT. It is translated as CASSDRGLGEKLFF. V usage is TRBV25-1 and J usage is TRBJ1-4; D is possibly TRBD1 (5 bases). Trimming took 6 bases from V and 7 from J, leaving 15 bases between them. Germline lookup yields CDR1 MGHDK and CDR2 SYGVNS. The CDR3 consists of 14 residues.

The gene calls are TRBV10-3 and TRBJ1-1; 10 nucleotides match TRBD1. This CDR3 is built from 15 residues. With V trimmed by 2 bases and J by 7 bases, 7 bases remained unmatched. CDR1 ENHRY and CDR2 SYGVKD come from the germline V gene. CDR3 sequence: CAISEPGQGTVEAFF. CDR3 nucleotide sequence: TGTGCCATCAGTGAGCCGGGACAGGGGACCGTTGAAGCTTTCTTT.

This sequence joins TRBV19 and TRBJ2-2; D not resolved. CDR3 length: 15 amino acids. V was cut by 7 bases and J by 1 base, with 13 bases left in between. Germline V lookup: CDR1 LNHDA, CDR2 SQIVND (reference sequence). CDR3 loop: CASNNKLQNTGELFF. CDR3 DNA sequence: TGTGCCAGTAATAATAAGCTTCAGAACACCGGGGAGCTGTTTTTT.

J is TRBJ2-2 and V is TRBV5-1, with 8 bases that match TRBD2. J gave up 1 base and V 2 bases, and 4 bases lay outside the gene matches. The CDR3 runs to 16 residues. Germline CDR1 reads SGHRS; CDR2 reads YFSETQ. The CDR3 is CASSLYSGGNTGELFF. As DNA, the CDR3 is TGCGCCAGCAGCTTATACAGCGGGGGGAACACCGGGGAGCTGTTTTTT.

This rearrangement joins TRBV7-2 to TRBJ1-5; 7 nucleotides align to TRBD1. Per the germline V gene, CDR1 is SGHTA and CDR2 is FQGNSA. CDR3 length equals 15 residues. With 2 bases clipped from V and 4 bases from J, the junction kept 5 bases outside the gene matches. The CDR3 region is CASSLQGQTNQPQHF. DNA for the CDR3: TGTGCCAGCAGCTTACAGGGACAGACAAATCAGCCCCAGCATTTT.

The chain is built from TRBV13 and TRBJ2-5; 8 nucleotides line up with TRBD1. Germline V gene data show CDR1 as PRHDT and CDR2 as FYEKMQ (reference sequence). This CDR3 has 12 amino acids. With V trimmed by 8 bases and J by 5 bases, 4 bases remained unmatched. The CDR3 reads CASHRGSETQYF. For the CDR3, the DNA is TGTGCCAGCCACAGGGGGTCGGAGACCCAGTACTTC.

V usage is TRBV28 and J usage is TRBJ1-2, with no clear D. Germline V gives CDR1 MDHEN, CDR2 SYDVKM. This CDR3 contains 16 residues. V dropped 4 bases and J dropped 4 bases, with 19 bases sitting between them. CDR3 sequence (DNA): TGTGCCAGCAGTTCCACTAACGTAGTTGTCTCCTATGGCTACACCTTC. The encoded protein is CASSSTNVVVSYGYTF.

This sequence joins TRBV7-9 and TRBJ2-7; 7 nucleotides match TRBD1. Germline loops: CDR1 SEHNR, CDR2 FQNEAQ (reference sequence). The CDR3 consists of 14 residues. The trim removed 4 bases at V and 5 bases at J, leaving 8 bases unmatched. CDR3 sequence reads: CASSSTTGLHEQYF. The DNA for the CDR3 is TGTGCCAGCAGCTCAACGACAGGGCTCCACGAGCAGTACTTC.

The CDR3 coding sequence is TGTGCCAGCAGCTTGGGGCAGGGAAGTCAGCCCCAGCATTTT. It is translated as CASSLGQGSQPQHF. The rearrangement uses TRBV7-9 and TRBJ1-5; the D gene is possibly TRBD1 (5 bases). Per germline, CDR1 SEHNR and CDR2 FQNEAQ (reference sequence). The CDR3 length is 14 residues. V lost 3 bases and J 6 bases, leaving 12 bases between the germline ends.

The rearrangement joins TRBV19 to TRBJ1-1; tentative D call: TRBD1 (5 bases). Germline V gene sequence: CDR1 LNHDA, CDR2 SQIVND (reference sequence). CDR3 length: 15 amino acids. The V end was cut by 7 bases, the J end by 1 base, with 16 bases between. The CDR3 coding sequence is TGTGCCAGTACCCGCCGGGGGAGTCAGAACACTGAAGCTTTCTTT. It codes for CASTRRGSQNTEAFF. Based on the CDR3 plus reference TRBV19 and TRBJ1-1, the full variable domain is DGGITQSPKYLFRKEGQNVTLSCEQNLNHDAMYWYRQDPGQGLRLIYYSQIVNDFQKGDIAEGYSVSREKKESFPLTVTSAQKNPTAFYLCASTRRGSQNTEAFFGQGTRLTVV.

In this sample, this clone turned up once. The chain links TRBV9 to TRBJ1-6; TRBD1 is a possible D gene (6 bases). The germline V gene encodes CDR1 SGDLS and CDR2 YYNGEE. Trimming took off 0 bases at V and 8 bases at J, with 15 bases between the two ends. This CDR3 region has 16 residues. The CDR3 sequence is CASSVAQGGGDSPLHF. CDR3 bases: TGTGCCAGCAGCGTAGCTCAGGGCGGGGGCGATTCACCCCTCCACTTT.

The chain links TRBV5-4 to TRBJ2-1; D is ambiguous. V was clipped by 5 bases and J by 9 bases, with 9 bases between them. The CDR3 length is 11 residues. Germline loops: CDR1 SGHNT, CDR2 YYREEE (reference sequence). As DNA, the CDR3 is TGTGCCAGCAGAACCCGCGGTGAGCAGTTCTTC. Translated: CASRTRGEQFF.